This is a list of T cell receptor beta chains from one sample in a study of blood T cell repertoires in COVID-19. Clones were sequenced by immunoSEQ multiplex PCR, and TCRdb holds only the in-frame ones, with some missing. The table shows around 89,000 clones, with approximately 90% occurring only once. Material: peripheral blood. Every receptor here comes from a man in his sixties with acute or convalescent COVID-19. Each CDR3 is given with its conserved first and last residue. A D gene is named only where the DNA matches it firmly. Some rows mark clone size as missing; the rest say once, few, many or name a class of expanded clone.

j_call	clone_size	d_call	v_call	cdr3_aa	cdr3_nt
TRBJ2-1	-	-	TRBV5-4	CASSYFRGSSYNEQFF	TGTGCCAGCAGTTATTTTCGGGGGAGCTCCTACAATGAGCAGTTCTTC
TRBJ1-5	-	TRBD1	TRBV6-1	CASSGGTGIQNQPQHF	TGTGCCAGCAGTGGCGGGACAGGGATACAGAATCAGCCCCAGCATTTT
TRBJ1-1	-	-	TRBV5-5	CASTGSPSWNTEAFF	TGTGCCAGCACCGGGAGCCCTTCCTGGAACACTGAAGCTTTCTTT
TRBJ2-1	-	TRBD2	TRBV19	CASSIDRLAVSYNEQFF	TGTGCCAGTAGTATAGACCGACTAGCGGTCTCCTACAATGAGCAGTTCTTC
TRBJ1-5	-	-	TRBV28	CASSLLLGAESNQPQHF	TGTGCCAGCAGTTTATTATTAGGGGCGGAAAGCAATCAGCCCCAGCATTTT
TRBJ2-7	-	-	TRBV7-2	CASSPTRVPYEQYF	TGTGCCAGCAGCCCAACCAGGGTTCCCTACGAGCAGTACTTC
TRBJ1-4	once	TRBD1	TRBV10-3	CAIRGTGREKLFF	TGTGCCATCAGGGGGACAGGGCGGGAAAAACTGTTTTTT
TRBJ2-5	-	-	TRBV7-2	CASSTRDTQETQYF	TGTGCCAGCAGCACCCGGGACACCCAAGAGACCCAGTACTTC
TRBJ2-3	-	TRBD1	TRBV12-5	CASGLVRTGGGTDTQYF	TGTGCTAGTGGTTTGGTACGGACAGGGGGAGGAACAGATACGCAGTATTTT
TRBJ2-7	-	TRBD2	TRBV6-2/TRBV6-3	CASSYSGLVNYEQYF	TGTGCCAGCAGTTACTCGGGACTAGTGAACTACGAGCAGTACTTC
TRBJ1-6	-	-	TRBV11-2	CASSPLGGNNSPLHF	TGTGCCAGCAGCCCGCTGGGGGGTAATAATTCACCCCTCCACTTT
TRBJ2-7	-	-	TRBV10-1	CASSAGTPLSYEQYF	TGCGCCAGCAGTGCCGGGACTCCGCTCTCCTACGAGCAGTACTTC
TRBJ2-2	once	-	TRBV3-1/TRBV3-2	CASSQRANTGELFF	TGTGCCAGCAGCCAACGAGCGAACACCGGGGAGCTGTTTTTT
TRBJ2-1	-	TRBD2	TRBV3-1/TRBV3-2	CASSRRLAGGPYNEQFF	TGTGCCAGCAGCCGTCGACTAGCGGGAGGACCCTACAATGAGCAGTTCTTC
TRBJ2-5	-	-	TRBV6-1	CASSEAHRGTQYF	TGTGCCAGCAGTGAAGCGCATCGGGGGACCCAGTACTTC
TRBJ2-3	-	TRBD1	TRBV11-3	CASSKPGTEDTQYF	TGTGCCAGCAGCAAGCCCGGGACAGAAGATACGCAGTATTTT
TRBJ2-3	-	TRBD2	TRBV9	CASSVGASGGGTDTQYF	TGTGCCAGCAGCGTAGGTGCTAGCGGGGGGGGCACAGATACGCAGTATTTT
TRBJ2-7	-	TRBD2	TRBV3-1/TRBV3-2	CASSQGLAGAYEQYF	TGTGCCAGCAGCCAAGGGCTAGCGGGAGCCTACGAGCAGTACTTC
TRBJ2-1	once	TRBD2	TRBV15	CATSKRERSYNEQFF	TGTGCCACCTCCAAGCGGGAGAGGTCCTACAATGAGCAGTTCTTC
TRBJ1-1	-	-	TRBV7-3	CASSPQGGNTEAFF	TGTGCCAGCAGCCCACAGGGTGGGAACACTGAAGCTTTCTTT
TRBJ2-3	-	-	TRBV18	CASSPLGHGTDTQYF	TGTGCCAGCTCACCACTGGGACACGGCACAGATACGCAGTATTTT
TRBJ2-3	-	TRBD2	TRBV11-3	CASSRAGAPTDTQYF	TGTGCCAGCAGCCGAGCGGGGGCCCCCACAGATACGCAGTATTTT
TRBJ1-2	-	TRBD1	TRBV29-1	CSVPGQGALNYGYTF	TGCAGCGTTCCTGGACAGGGGGCCCTCAACTATGGCTACACCTTC
TRBJ2-2	-	TRBD1	TRBV4-1	CASSQNLQGVAGELFF	TGCGCCAGCAGCCAGAATCTACAGGGGGTCGCCGGGGAGCTGTTTTTT
TRBJ1-5	few	-	TRBV11-2	CASSRDTNQPQHF	TGTGCCAGCAGCCGGGACACAAATCAGCCCCAGCATTTT
TRBJ2-2	-	-	TRBV9	CASSVQSGSGELFF	TGTGCCAGCAGCGTACAAAGCGGATCCGGGGAGCTGTTTTTT
TRBJ1-3	-	-	TRBV5-8	CASSLDSSGNTIYF	TGTGCCAGCAGCTTGGACAGCTCTGGAAACACCATATATTTT
TRBJ2-7	-	-	TRBV6-1	CASSDLVPEQYF	TGTGCCAGCAGTGACCTCGTCCCCGAGCAGTACTTC
TRBJ1-4	-	-	TRBV7-9	CASSPDSYEKLFF	TGTGCCAGCAGCCCGGACAGCTATGAAAAACTGTTTTTT
TRBJ2-2	-	TRBD2	TRBV7-3	CASSSPSGLNTGELFF	TGTGCCAGCAGCTCCCCTAGCGGGTTGAACACCGGGGAGCTGTTTTTT
TRBJ1-5	few	TRBD1	TRBV10-3	CAISVQGAGQPQHF	TGTGCCATCAGTGTTCAGGGGGCAGGGCAGCCCCAGCATTTT
TRBJ1-2	-	TRBD1	TRBV6-5	CASSYLGQGESYGYTF	TGTGCCAGCAGTTACTTAGGACAGGGGGAGAGCTATGGCTACACCTTC
TRBJ1-3	few	-	TRBV5-1	CASSSANSGNTIYF	TGCGCCAGCAGCTCCGCTAACTCTGGAAACACCATATATTTT
TRBJ2-7	-	TRBD2	TRBV12-5	CASGLGSGRSPYEQYF	TGTGCTAGTGGTTTGGGGTCCGGGAGGTCCCCCTACGAGCAGTACTTC
TRBJ1-1	-	-	TRBV4-2	CASSPGTLNTEAFF	TGTGCCAGCAGTCCTGGGACATTGAACACTGAAGCTTTCTTT
TRBJ2-2	few	-	TRBV7-3	CASSPMGQHTGELFF	TGTGCCAGCAGCCCGATGGGCCAGCACACCGGGGAGCTGTTTTTT
TRBJ1-2	-	TRBD1	TRBV14	CASSQEQGMGFRGYTF	TGTGCCAGCAGCCAAGAACAGGGGATGGGGTTCAGGGGCTACACCTTC
TRBJ2-1	-	TRBD1	TRBV24-1	CATSDSPPGQGSNEQFF	TGTGCCACCAGTGATTCCCCTCCGGGACAGGGTTCCAATGAGCAGTTCTTC
TRBJ2-7	-	TRBD1	TRBV10-3	CAISESHPRDRVDDEQYF	TGTGCCATCAGTGAGTCGCACCCTCGGGACAGGGTGGACGACGAGCAGTACTTC
TRBJ2-7	-	TRBD2	TRBV2	CASSEGGGAYEQYF	TGTGCCAGCAGTGAAGGCGGGGGAGCCTACGAGCAGTACTTC
TRBJ2-1	few	TRBD2	TRBV14	CASRHGLAGWDEQFF	TGTGCCAGCAGACACGGACTAGCGGGGTGGGATGAGCAGTTCTTC
TRBJ2-5	-	-	TRBV5-1	CASSSTGTPKETQYF	TGCGCCAGCAGCTCGACCGGGACACCCAAAGAGACCCAGTACTTC
TRBJ2-3	-	-	TRBV14	CASSQDLAADTQYF	TGTGCCAGCAGCCAAGATCTTGCGGCAGATACGCAGTATTTT